Shown below are 28 T cell receptor beta chains from a single sample sequenced in a study of molecular identifiers for immune sequencing clone quantification. TCRdb called the PCR reads again in MiXCR, with one record for every CDR3 protein. The repertoire has tens of thousands of distinct CDR3 sequences, roughly a quarter of them found once; the top ten carry around 2%. Material: naive CD8+ T cells from blood, with Jurkat cell RNA spiked in. Subset of the sample: FACS-sorted CD8+CD4-CCR7+CD45RA+ naive T cells. The origin of the receptors is a human donor in good health. Some libraries in this study had Jurkat cell RNA spiked in.

At least ten counts were recorded for this clonotype. As DNA, the CDR3 is TGCGCCAGCAGCACCAGCGGCCAAGAGACCCAGTACTTC. As protein: CASSTSGQETQYF. The chain recombines TRBV4-3 with TRBJ2-5; tentative D call: TRBD2 (5 bases). This CDR3 has 13 residues. Germline lookup yields CDR1 LGHNA and CDR2 YSLEER. V was clipped by 5 bases and J by 1 base, with 8 bases between them.

About this clonotype: A much more abundant neighbour one base away suggests this may be a read error. The rearrangement joins TRBV30 to TRBJ1-1; D not certain. Trimming left V 4 bases short and J 3 bases short, with 6 bases between. The germline gives CDR1 GTSNPN, CDR2 SVGIG (reference sequence). This CDR3 spans 11 amino acids. The CDR3 loop is CAWIAYTEAFF. DNA of the CDR3: TGTGCCTGGATAGCGTACACTGAAGCTTTCTTT. Variable domain in full (rest from reference TRBV30 and TRBJ1-1): SQTIHQWPATLVQPVGSPLSLECTVEGTSNPNLYWYRQAAGRGLQLLFYSVGIGQISSEVPQNLSASRPQDRQFILSSKKLLLSDSGFYLCAWIAYTEAFFGQGTRLTVV.

This clonotype was counted at least ten times. The chain has TRBV6-6 and TRBJ2-7; D not resolved. The CDR3 is made up of 15 amino acids. The V end was cut by 4 bases, the J end by 3 bases, with 16 bases between. Germline loops: CDR1 MNHNY, CDR2 SVGAGI (reference sequence). The CDR3 DNA follows: TGTGCCAGCAGTTCCTGGACCGCCACTAACTACGAGCAGTACTTC. Protein product: CASSSWTATNYEQYF.

This clonotype appeared many times. The chain recombines TRBV6-5 with TRBJ2-6, with 7 bases that match TRBD1. V was pared by 5 bases and J by 0 bases, with 10 bases of the junction left unmatched. The CDR3 consists of 18 residues. Germline V gene sequence: CDR1 MNHEY, CDR2 SVGAGI. The CDR3 here is CASSPTNRGVSGANVLTF. The CDR3 DNA reads TGTGCCAGCAGTCCCACGAACAGGGGAGTCTCTGGGGCCAACGTCCTGACTTTC.

This clonotype was counted a few times. This may stem from a read error, because a much larger clone lies one nucleotide away. The gene calls are TRBV28 and TRBJ2-5; D not certain. This CDR3 has 18 residues. CDR1 is MDHEN and CDR2 is SYDVKM in the germline V gene. CDR3 nucleotide sequence: TGTGCCAGCAGTTTATATTTCAGTCCAAACAAAAGTCAAGAGGCCCAGTACTTC. It is translated as CASSLYFSPNKSQEAQYF. The full variable domain, in which reference TRBV28 and TRBJ2-5 provide the parts outside the CDR3, is DVKVTQSSRYLVKRTGEKVFLECVQDMDHENMFWYRQDPGLGLRLIYFSYDVKMKEKGDIPEGYSVSREKKERFSLILESASTNQTSMYLCASSLYFSPNKSQEAQYFGPGTRLLVL.

The sample holds a few counts of this clonotype. A much larger clone differs by one base, so this may be a read error. The rearrangement joins TRBV7-9 to TRBJ2-2, with a weak D call TRBD1 (6 bases). Trimming removed 6 bases from V and 4 bases from J, with 12 bases in between. The germline V gene has CDR1 SEHNR and CDR2 FQNEAQ (reference sequence). This CDR3 comprises 14 residues. CDR3 bases: TGTGCCAGCAGTCGGACAGTAAGCACCGGGGAGCTGTTTTTT. Protein: CASSRTVSTGELFF.

This clonotype was seen repeatedly, ten times or more. J is TRBJ2-5 and V is TRBV28; D gene unclear. Germline-derived CDR1 and CDR2 are MDHEN and SYDVKM. Trimming left V 6 bases short and J 5 bases short, with 19 bases between. The CDR3 covers 15 residues. CDR3 nucleotides: TGTGCCAGCAGGTCACCAAAGGTGTTACGGGAGACCCAGTACTTC. Amino acids: CASRSPKVLRETQYF.

This clonotype was counted a few times. The chain is built from TRBV7-9 and TRBJ1-1, with D hard to call. This CDR3 contains 13 residues. Trimming removed 3 bases from V and 1 base from J, with 6 bases in between. Germline V gene lookup returns CDR1 SEHNR and CDR2 FQNEAQ (reference sequence). The DNA of the CDR3 is TGTGCCAGCAGCTTTACGGCGAACACTGAAGCTTTCTTT. Its protein product is CASSFTANTEAFF.

Notes on this clonotype: This may arise from a read error, as a much more abundant clone is one base away. The genes are TRBV20-1 and TRBJ2-7; possibly TRBD2 for D (6 bases). Germline V lookup: CDR1 DFQATT, CDR2 SNEGSKA (reference sequence). This CDR3 spans 14 amino acids. DNA for the CDR3: TGCAGTGCTAGGTTACGGGGGTCGAACTACCAGCAGTACTTC. Translating it yields CSARLRGSNYQQYF.

This clonotype was detected many times. The CDR3 DNA sequence: TGCGGGGGAGCGGGGCTCAACACCGGGGAGCTGTTTTTT. This gives the protein CGGAGLNTGELFF. This chain links TRBV20-1 with TRBJ2-2; 7 nucleotides line up with TRBD2. The CDR3 spans 13 residues. The V gene's germline CDR1 is DFQATT and CDR2 SNEGSKA (reference sequence).

This clonotype was recorded many times. V usage is TRBV5-1 and J usage is TRBJ1-1; TRBD1 agrees at 8 bases. Germline CDR1 SGHRS, CDR2 YFSETQ. The CDR3 contains 15 residues. J was trimmed by 6 bases and V by 3 bases; bases with no gene match: 10. The CDR3 loop is CASSSTGQGGAEAFF. CDR3 coding DNA: TGCGCCAGCAGCTCCACAGGACAGGGAGGGGCTGAAGCTTTCTTT. Supplemented by reference TRBV5-1 and TRBJ1-1, the full variable domain reads KAGVTQTPRYLIKTRGQQVTLSCSPISGHRSVSWYQQTPGQGLQFLFEYFSETQRNKGNFPGRFSGRQFSNSRSEMNVSTLELGDSALYLCASSSTGQGGAEAFFGQGTRLTVV.

This clonotype was recorded many times. J is TRBJ2-1 and V is TRBV7-8; no clear D gene. The CDR3 length is 14 residues. Trimming pared 5 bases from V and 6 bases from J, leaving 14 bases between. Germline lookup yields CDR1 SGHVS and CDR2 FQNEAQ. The CDR3 nucleotides read TGTGCCAGCAGCCTCGGCGGCGACGGCAATGAGCAGTTCTTC. It yields the protein CASSLGGDGNEQFF.

The table lists this clonotype with many counts. The chain employs TRBV12-3 or TRBV12-4 and TRBJ2-5; either TRBD1 or TRBD2 may fit D (6 bases each). The V end was cut by 3 bases, the J end by 4 bases, with 18 bases between. The CDR3 consists of 16 residues. Written as DNA, the CDR3 is TGTGCCAGCAGTTTTACCGGACCGGGGGCTCCAGAGACCCAGTACTTC. Translating it yields CASSFTGPGAPETQYF.

This clonotype was seen at least ten times. The rearrangement uses TRBV7-2 and TRBJ2-3, with D hard to call. The CDR3 totals 14 residues. In germline, CDR1 is SGHTA, CDR2 FQGNSA. V was clipped by 4 bases and J by 0 bases, with 8 bases between them. CDR3 nucleotides: TGTGCCAGCAGCTGGCCGGACAGCACAGATACGCAGTATTTT. Translated, it gives CASSWPDSTDTQYF. Looking up the rest from reference TRBV7-2 and TRBJ2-3 gives the full variable domain: GAGVSQSPSNKVTEKGKDVELRCDPISGHTALYWYRQSLGQGLEFLIYFQGNSAPDKSGLPSDRFSAERTGGSVSTLTIQRTQQEDSAVYLCASSWPDSTDTQYFGPGTRLTVL.

With regard to this clonotype: A read error is possible here, since a much larger clone lies one base away. CDR3 protein: CASSHVAGRGYTF. CDR3 in DNA: TGTGCCAGCAGCCACGTGGCCGGGCGTGGCTACACCTTC. V is TRBV14 and J is TRBJ1-2; D is uncertain. V gave up 3 bases and J gave up 7 bases, with 12 bases separating them. The germline V gene encodes CDR1 SGHDN and CDR2 FVKESK. This CDR3 is built from 13 residues.

This clonotype has ten or more counts. V is TRBV7-2 and J is TRBJ2-3; D possibly corresponds to TRBD1 (6 bases). The germline CDR1 and CDR2 sequences are SGHTA and FQGNSA. The CDR3 contains 14 residues. Trimming left V 2 bases short and J 3 bases short, with 9 bases between. The CDR3: CASSLTQGTDTQYF. CDR3 nucleotides: TGTGCCAGCAGCTTAACGCAGGGGACAGATACGCAGTATTTT.

Remarks on this clonotype: This sequence may be a read error, since a much larger clone differs from it by one base. The chain has TRBV9 and TRBJ2-5; no reliable D call. This CDR3 has 12 residues. With 4 bases removed from V and 12 bases from J, the gap between germline ends came to 16 bases. Germline V CDR1 and CDR2: SGDLS, YYNGEE. CDR3 in amino acids: CASSPHLGTKYF. The CDR3 DNA reads TGTGCCAGCAGCCCCCACTTAGGAACCAAGTACTTC.

With regard to this clonotype: Given a much more abundant clone one base away, this may be a read error. The chain links TRBV29-1 to TRBJ2-7; D is ambiguous. The length of the CDR3 is 11 residues. In germline, CDR1 is SQVTM, CDR2 ANQGSEA. The CDR3 bases are TGCAGCGTTAGAGGACCGCGCGAGCAGCACTTC. Protein sequence: CSVRGPREQHF.

This clonotype occurred many times. The J gene is TRBJ1-1, the V gene TRBV13; D remains ambiguous. Per germline, CDR1 PRHDT and CDR2 FYEKMQ (reference sequence). Deletions cut 3 bases from V and 2 bases from J, with 7 bases between. The CDR3 is made up of 13 amino acids. CDR3 protein: CASSFVGNTEAFF. The CDR3 DNA is TGTGCCAGCAGCTTTGTAGGAAACACTGAAGCTTTCTTT. The whole variable domain, remainder taken from reference TRBV13 and TRBJ1-1, is AAGVIQSPRHLIKEKRETATLKCYPIPRHDTVYWYQQGPGQDPQFLISFYEKMQSDKGSIPDRFSAQQFSDYHSELNMSSLELGDSALYFCASSFVGNTEAFFGQGTRLTVV.

In this sample, this clonotype turned up many times. The chain recombines TRBV7-2 with TRBJ2-7; D might be TRBD2 (6 bases). The CDR3 is made up of 13 amino acids. V was clipped by 8 bases and J by 4 bases, with 15 bases between them. CDR1 SGHTA and CDR2 FQGNSA come from the germline V gene. The CDR3 DNA sequence: TGTGCCAGCCAAACGGGACTCAAGTACGAGCAGTACTTC. Its translation: CASQTGLKYEQYF.

Points on this clonotype: An end of the junction does not agree with germline; a read error may underlie this. The chain uses TRBV4-3 and TRBJ1-6; D is ambiguous. The CDR3 runs to 21 residues. In germline, CDR1 is LGHNA, CDR2 YSLEER. Here the CDR3 DNA reads TGCGCCCGCAGCCAAGATAGGCCGCCCACGGCCCTGCGCTCCTATAATTCCCCCCTCCCCTTT. It is translated as CARSQDRPPTALRSYNSPLPF.

There are many counts of this clonotype. At one end the junction does not follow the germline gene, possibly because of a read error. The rearrangement joins TRBV7-9 to TRBJ2-3; TRBD1 matches at 11 bases. From germline, CDR1 is SEHNR and CDR2 FQNEAQ (reference sequence). CDR3 length: 15 residues. The CDR3, as DNA: TGTGCCAGCAGCTTAGGGGTGGACAGGGGGCTCTCCAGGGATTTT. Its translation is CASSLGVDRGLSRDF.

This clonotype was recorded many times. V usage is TRBV27 and J usage is TRBJ2-1; 9 bases match TRBD1. J was trimmed by 6 bases and V by 10 bases; bases with no gene match: 10. From germline, CDR1 is MNHEY and CDR2 SMNVEV (reference sequence). There are 14 residues in the CDR3. As DNA, the CDR3 is TGTGCCACAACCGGGACAGGGCCTCGCAATGAGCAGTTCTTC. Protein sequence: CATTGTGPRNEQFF.

As concerns this clonotype: Being one base from a much bigger clone, this may be a read error. The chain has TRBV6-2 or TRBV6-3 and TRBJ1-1, with D possibly TRBD1 on 6 matching bases. Germline CDR1 MNHEY, CDR2 SVGEGT. The CDR3 has 16 amino acids. The ends were cut back, 7 bases at V and 3 bases at J, with 21 bases in the middle. CDR3 amino acids: CASIKTGSTGYTEAFF. The CDR3, as DNA: TGTGCCAGCATAAAGACAGGTTCCACCGGGTACACTGAAGCTTTCTTT.

Many counts were recorded for this clonotype. The J gene is TRBJ1-6, the V gene TRBV27; no definite D call. The CDR3 sequence is 17 residues long. With 1 base removed from V and 0 bases from J, the gap between germline ends came to 10 bases. Germline assignment: CDR1 MNHEY and CDR2 SMNVEV (reference sequence). The CDR3 DNA sequence: TGTGCCAGCAGTTTATTTCAGGCTAGCTCCTATAATTCACCCCTCCACTTT. Translating it yields CASSLFQASSYNSPLHF.

This clonotype was recorded at least ten times. J is TRBJ2-2 and V is TRBV2; unclear D gene. This CDR3 has 19 residues. Germline V gene data show CDR1 as SNHLY and CDR2 as FYNNEI. The V gene lost 0 bases and the J gene lost 7 bases, with 24 bases spanning the gap. The CDR3 sequence is CASSEALLSPLPGGGELFF. In DNA, the CDR3 is TGTGCCAGCAGTGAAGCGCTTCTTAGCCCCTTACCGGGCGGCGGGGAGCTGTTTTTT.

This clonotype was picked up many times. V and J are TRBV20-1 and TRBJ1-1, with a possible D match to TRBD1 (6 bases). The germline CDR1 and CDR2 sequences are DFQATT and SNEGSKA (reference sequence). V dropped 0 bases and J dropped 5 bases, with 16 bases sitting between them. The CDR3 loop spans 15 amino acids. The CDR3 loop is CSARDLSAGETEAFF. CDR3 bases: TGCAGTGCTAGAGATCTCTCTGCAGGGGAGACTGAAGCTTTCTTT.

This clonotype was found many times. The V call is TRBV20-1, the J call TRBJ1-1, with D perhaps matching TRBD1 (6 bases). Germline CDR1 reads DFQATT; CDR2 reads SNEGSKA (reference sequence). This CDR3 has 15 residues. V dropped 4 bases and J dropped 4 bases, with 19 bases sitting between them. The CDR3 DNA reads as TGCAGTGCTACCATTGATAGGGGGGTTCCCACTGAAGCTTTCTTT. Residues: CSATIDRGVPTEAFF.